What follows describes a single T cell receptor (beta chain). The source of the sample is a study of CD8 T cells in Susac syndrome. Roughly 0.45 to 1 ug RNA was reverse transcribed with random hexamers. TCRdb processed the immunoSEQ multiplex PCR reads anew with MiXCR; each CDR3 protein has one entry. Here the sample spans more than 150,000 distinct CDR3 sequences, around 95% being singletons. Those who served as multiple sclerosis controls were treatment-naive patients with stable or active relapsing-remitting disease. CDR3 length: 16 residues. Germline lookup yields CDR1 SEHNR and CDR2 FQNEAQ (reference sequence). V was pared by 5 bases and J by 1 base, with 16 bases between.

What was sequenced was CD8+ T cells from PBMCs. The source is a human donor with multiple sclerosis. The rearrangement links TRBV7-9 to TRBJ2-3, with D perhaps matching TRBD2 (7 bases). The CDR3 nucleotides are TGTGCCAGCAGCCAAAGGGGGGGCTCCGGCACAGATACGCAGTATTTT. Protein product: CASSQRGGSGTDTQYF.